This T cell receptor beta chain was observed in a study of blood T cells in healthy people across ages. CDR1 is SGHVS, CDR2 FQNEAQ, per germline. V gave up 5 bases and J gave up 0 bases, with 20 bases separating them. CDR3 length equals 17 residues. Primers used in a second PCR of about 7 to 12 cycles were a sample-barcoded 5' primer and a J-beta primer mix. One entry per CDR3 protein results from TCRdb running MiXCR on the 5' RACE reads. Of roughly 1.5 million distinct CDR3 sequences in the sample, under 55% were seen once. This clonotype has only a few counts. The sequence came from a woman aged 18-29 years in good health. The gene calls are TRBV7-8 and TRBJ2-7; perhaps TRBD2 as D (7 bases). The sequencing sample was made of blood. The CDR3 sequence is CASSRGEGGMSSYEQYF. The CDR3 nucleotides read TGTGCCAGCAGCCGGGGGGAGGGGGGTATGTCCTCCTACGAGCAGTACTTC. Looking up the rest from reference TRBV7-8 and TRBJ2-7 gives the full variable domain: GAGVSQSPRYKVAKRGQDVALRCDPISGHVSLFWYQQALGQGPEFLTYFQNEAQLDKSGLPSDRFFAERPEGSVSTLKIQRTQQEDSAVYLCASSRGEGGMSSYEQYFGPGTRLTVT.